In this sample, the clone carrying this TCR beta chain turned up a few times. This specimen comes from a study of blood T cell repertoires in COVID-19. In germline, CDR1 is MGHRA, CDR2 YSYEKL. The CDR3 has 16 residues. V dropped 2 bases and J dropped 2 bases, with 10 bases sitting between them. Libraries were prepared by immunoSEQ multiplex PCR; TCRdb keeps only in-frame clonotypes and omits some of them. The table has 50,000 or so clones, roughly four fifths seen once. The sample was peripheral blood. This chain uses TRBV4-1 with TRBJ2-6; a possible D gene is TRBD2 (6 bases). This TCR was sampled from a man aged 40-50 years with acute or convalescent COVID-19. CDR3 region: CASSQSRGTGANVLTF. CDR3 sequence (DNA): TGCGCCAGCAGCCAATCTCGGGGGACTGGGGCCAACGTCCTGACTTTC.